Listed below are T cell receptor beta chains from one sample, sequenced in a study of T cells in Graves' hyperthyroidism and ophthalmopathy. TCRdb used MiXCR to reprocess the multiplex PCR reads, holding one entry per CDR3 protein. Here the sample spans over 350,000 distinct CDR3 sequences, more than 13% being singletons. Sequencing input: blood. These receptors were obtained from a man aged 45 to 65 with Graves' ophthalmopathy. Each CDR3 is given with its conserved first and last residue. A D gene is named only where the DNA matches it firmly. For some rows the clone size is stated as once, few or many, or as a class when expanded; others skip it.

clone size: few; V gene: TRBV29-1; D gene: .; J gene: TRBJ1-5; CDR3 protein: CSVDGLPGQPQHF; CDR3 DNA: TGCAGCGTTGACGGACTGCCCGGTCAGCCCCAGCATTTT
clone size: many; V gene: TRBV20-1; D gene: TRBD1; J gene: TRBJ1-1; CDR3 protein: CSAGTGATEAFF; CDR3 DNA: TGCAGTGCTGGGACAGGAGCCACTGAAGCTTTCTTT
clone size: many; V gene: TRBV9; D gene: TRBD2; J gene: TRBJ2-5; CDR3 protein: CASSLSSGTLNQETQYF; CDR3 DNA: TGTGCCAGCAGCCTGAGTAGCGGGACCTTGAATCAAGAGACCCAGTACTTC
clone size: few; V gene: TRBV12-3/TRBV12-4; D gene: .; J gene: TRBJ2-2; CDR3 protein: CACRQISRNTGELFF; CDR3 DNA: TGTGCCTGCCGCCAGATCTCGCGAAACACCGGGGAGCTGTTTTTT
clone size: few; V gene: TRBV11-3; D gene: TRBD2; J gene: TRBJ2-7; CDR3 protein: CASSPTGAGDYEQYF; CDR3 DNA: TGTGCCAGCAGCCCCACAGGTGCGGGAGACTACGAGCAGTACTTC
clone size: few; V gene: TRBV20-1; D gene: .; J gene: TRBJ2-3; CDR3 protein: CSARGGSLGTDTQYF; CDR3 DNA: TGCAGTGCTAGAGGCGGGTCTTTGGGAACAGATACGCAGTATTTT
clone size: .; V gene: TRBV19; D gene: .; J gene: TRBJ2-1; CDR3 protein: CASTPLASPSEEQFF; CDR3 DNA: TGTGCCAGTACCCCATTAGCGTCCCCTTCCGAGGAGCAGTTCTTC
clone size: many; V gene: TRBV28; D gene: .; J gene: TRBJ2-3; CDR3 protein: CASSLSRYGDKLSTDTQYF; CDR3 DNA: TGTGCCAGCAGTTTAAGCCGTTACGGAGATAAGTTGAGCACAGATACGCAGTATTTT
clone size: few; V gene: TRBV28; D gene: TRBD2; J gene: TRBJ2-2; CDR3 protein: CASMFRLADTGELFF; CDR3 DNA: TGTGCCAGCATGTTCAGACTAGCGGACACCGGGGAGCTGTTTTTT
clone size: many; V gene: TRBV12-3/TRBV12-4; D gene: TRBD1; J gene: TRBJ2-2; CDR3 protein: CASSRGQSTGELFF; CDR3 DNA: TGTGCCAGCAGCCGGGGACAGAGCACCGGGGAGCTGTTTTTT
clone size: many; V gene: TRBV20-1; D gene: .; J gene: TRBJ2-3; CDR3 protein: CSAREGSASTDTQYF; CDR3 DNA: TGCAGTGCTAGAGAAGGTAGCGCGAGCACAGATACGCAGTATTTT
clone size: few; V gene: TRBV28; D gene: .; J gene: TRBJ2-7; CDR3 protein: CASTVVNSYEQYF; CDR3 DNA: TGTGCCAGTACGGTGGTGAATAGCTACGAGCAGTACTTC
clone size: many; V gene: TRBV3-1; D gene: TRBD1; J gene: TRBJ2-5; CDR3 protein: CASSQDGTAWETQYF; CDR3 DNA: TGTGCCAGCAGCCAAGACGGGACAGCTTGGGAGACCCAGTACTTC
clone size: many; V gene: TRBV14; D gene: .; J gene: TRBJ2-3; CDR3 protein: CASSQEVRSGQYF; CDR3 DNA: TGTGCCAGCAGCCAAGAAGTACGGAGTGGGCAGTATTTT
clone size: .; V gene: TRBV6-1; D gene: .; J gene: TRBJ2-5; CDR3 protein: CASSEVRYQETQYF; CDR3 DNA: TGTGCCAGCAGTGAAGTACGGTACCAAGAGACCCAGTACTTC
clone size: few; V gene: TRBV19; D gene: .; J gene: TRBJ2-2; CDR3 protein: CASSIGGASTGELFF; CDR3 DNA: TGTGCCAGTAGTATAGGGGGCGCAAGCACCGGGGAGCTGTTTTTT
clone size: .; V gene: TRBV7-9; D gene: TRBD2; J gene: TRBJ2-5; CDR3 protein: CASSLFSPPSGRASIRDQETQYF; CDR3 DNA: TGTGCCAGCAGCTTATTTAGCCCCCCTAGCGGGAGGGCCTCGATCCGGGACCAAGAGACCCAGTACTTC
clone size: many; V gene: TRBV11-1; D gene: .; J gene: TRBJ2-3; CDR3 protein: CASSVSGRSTDTQYF; CDR3 DNA: TGTGCCAGCAGTGTCAGCGGAAGAAGCACAGATACGCAGTATTTT
clone size: many; V gene: TRBV28; D gene: .; J gene: TRBJ1-2; CDR3 protein: CASRMPSGGRNYGYTF; CDR3 DNA: TGTGCCAGCAGAATGCCGTCGGGGGGGCGGAACTATGGCTACACCTTC
clone size: many; V gene: TRBV12-3/TRBV12-4; D gene: .; J gene: TRBJ2-3; CDR3 protein: CASKMGTDTQYF; CDR3 DNA: TGTGCCAGCAAAATGGGCACAGATACGCAGTATTTT
clone size: few; V gene: TRBV4-1; D gene: .; J gene: TRBJ2-5; CDR3 protein: CASSPAPTGGETQYF; CDR3 DNA: TGCGCCAGCAGCCCCGCCCCGACAGGAGGAGAGACCCAGTACTTC
clone size: few; V gene: TRBV29-1; D gene: .; J gene: TRBJ2-5; CDR3 protein: CSGGLRGETQYF; CDR3 DNA: TGCAGCGGGGGCCTGAGAGGTGAGACCCAGTACTTC
clone size: many; V gene: TRBV24-1; D gene: .; J gene: TRBJ1-1; CDR3 protein: CATSDRRGEAFF; CDR3 DNA: TGTGCCACCAGTGACCGTAGGGGAGAGGCTTTCTTT
clone size: many; V gene: TRBV3-1; D gene: .; J gene: TRBJ1-4; CDR3 protein: CASSQEGSATNEKLFF; CDR3 DNA: TGTGCCAGCAGCCAAGAAGGGTCAGCAACTAATGAAAAACTGTTTTTT
clone size: .; V gene: TRBV20-1; D gene: TRBD2; J gene: TRBJ2-7; CDR3 protein: CSARVLAEVYEQYF; CDR3 DNA: TGCAGTGCTAGAGTCCTAGCGGAAGTCTACGAGCAGTACTTC
clone size: many; V gene: TRBV2; D gene: .; J gene: TRBJ2-3; CDR3 protein: CASCSVPSTDTQYF; CDR3 DNA: TGTGCCAGCTGTAGCGTTCCTAGCACAGATACGCAGTATTTT
clone size: few; V gene: TRBV4-1; D gene: .; J gene: TRBJ1-5; CDR3 protein: CASSQEGRGGGHQPQHF; CDR3 DNA: TGCGCCAGCAGCCAAGAAGGTCGGGGCGGAGGGCACCAGCCCCAGCATTTT
clone size: .; V gene: TRBV7-9; D gene: .; J gene: TRBJ2-2; CDR3 protein: CASSLGPVGLTGELFF; CDR3 DNA: TGTGCCAGCAGCTTAGGTCCAGTAGGGCTCACCGGGGAGCTGTTTTTT
clone size: .; V gene: TRBV2; D gene: TRBD2; J gene: TRBJ2-3; CDR3 protein: CASTQPGRRSVTDTQYF; CDR3 DNA: TGTGCCAGCACCCAACCCGGGAGGAGATCGGTAACAGATACGCAGTATTTT
clone size: many; V gene: TRBV30; D gene: .; J gene: TRBJ2-7; CDR3 protein: CAWAPGLTYEQYF; CDR3 DNA: TGTGCCTGGGCCCCGGGACTCACCTACGAGCAGTACTTC
clone size: few; V gene: TRBV5-4; D gene: .; J gene: TRBJ2-2; CDR3 protein: CASTVDGARTGELFF; CDR3 DNA: TGTGCCAGCACCGTAGACGGGGCGCGCACCGGGGAGCTGTTTTTT
clone size: many; V gene: TRBV30; D gene: TRBD1; J gene: TRBJ1-2; CDR3 protein: CAWSAYRDRGSDGYTF; CDR3 DNA: TGTGCCTGGAGTGCTTACCGGGACAGGGGATCCGATGGCTACACCTTC
clone size: few; V gene: TRBV6-1; D gene: .; J gene: TRBJ2-5; CDR3 protein: CASRPQGPRETQYF; CDR3 DNA: TGTGCCAGCAGGCCACAGGGTCCCCGGGAGACCCAGTACTTC
clone size: .; V gene: TRBV6-1; D gene: .; J gene: TRBJ2-2; CDR3 protein: CASSEELVSGELFF; CDR3 DNA: TGTGCCAGCAGTGAGGAACTAGTTTCCGGGGAGCTGTTTTTT
clone size: many; V gene: TRBV15; D gene: TRBD1; J gene: TRBJ2-1; CDR3 protein: CATSREGYPSTWTGAYNEQFF; CDR3 DNA: TGTGCCACCAGCAGAGAGGGGTACCCTTCAACGTGGACAGGAGCTTACAATGAGCAGTTCTTC
clone size: .; V gene: TRBV20-1; D gene: .; J gene: TRBJ1-5; CDR3 protein: CSASIGTGNQPQHF; CDR3 DNA: TGCAGTGCTAGCATCGGGACGGGCAATCAGCCCCAGCATTTT
clone size: .; V gene: TRBV18; D gene: TRBD1; J gene: TRBJ2-3; CDR3 protein: CASSPTWTGSTDTQYF; CDR3 DNA: TGTGCCAGCTCACCAACCTGGACAGGGAGCACAGATACGCAGTATTTT